Following are 9 T cell receptor beta chains from one sample sequenced in a study of blood T cell repertoires in COVID-19. Only in-frame clones appear in the TCRdb table, and some are missing; sequencing was by immunoSEQ multiplex PCR. The sample carries under 300,000 clones, roughly nine tenths recorded once. Sequenced sample: PBMCs or T cells enriched from blood (not recorded which). All receptors come from a woman aged 40 to 55 who had recovered from COVID-19.

CDR3 amino acids: CAISPSGQGDEQYF. Written as DNA, the CDR3 is TGTGCCATCAGTCCATCGGGACAGGGTGACGAGCAGTACTTC. The rearrangement joins TRBV10-3 to TRBJ2-7, with TRBD1 matching 9 bases. With V trimmed by 5 bases and J by 5 bases, 7 bases remained unmatched. Germline V gives CDR1 ENHRY, CDR2 SYGVKD. The CDR3 has 14 residues.

This chain joins TRBV5-1 and TRBJ2-3; D perhaps matches TRBD2 (6 bases). The germline V and J ends were trimmed by 0 bases and 1 base, with 15 bases remaining between them. This CDR3 contains 17 residues. CDR1 and CDR2 from the germline V gene are SGHRS and YFSETQ. This chain's CDR3 is CASSLALGGAGTDTQYF. The CDR3 DNA reads TGCGCCAGCAGCTTGGCGTTGGGGGGAGCCGGCACAGATACGCAGTATTTT. The whole variable domain, filled in from reference TRBV5-1 and TRBJ2-3, reads KAGVTQTPRYLIKTRGQQVTLSCSPISGHRSVSWYQQTPGQGLQFLFEYFSETQRNKGNFPGRFSGRQFSNSRSEMNVSTLELGDSALYLCASSLALGGAGTDTQYFGPGTRLTVL.

This clone was seen a single time. The chain links TRBV19 to TRBJ1-5; D is perhaps TRBD1 (5 bases). The germline V and J ends were trimmed by 4 bases and 4 bases, with 17 bases remaining between them. Looked up from germline, CDR1 is LNHDA and CDR2 is SQIVND (reference sequence). The CDR3 consists of 16 residues. The CDR3 reads CASSTTSTGSNQPQHF. CDR3 nucleotide sequence: TGTGCCAGTAGTACCACCTCTACAGGCAGTAATCAGCCCCAGCATTTT.

V and J are TRBV7-8 and TRBJ2-1, with 12 bases fitting TRBD1. Germline loops: CDR1 SGHVS, CDR2 FQNEAQ. Trimming at V came to 1 base and at J to 9 bases, leaving 22 bases not matched to a gene. The CDR3 is 21 amino acids. CDR3 sequence reads: CASSLGLTGTGGRGVRSEQFF. For the CDR3, the DNA is TGTGCCAGCAGCTTAGGGTTAACCGGGACAGGGGGCAGAGGGGTGCGTAGTGAGCAGTTCTTC. Drawing the rest from reference TRBV7-8 and TRBJ2-1, the complete variable domain is GAGVSQSPRYKVAKRGQDVALRCDPISGHVSLFWYQQALGQGPEFLTYFQNEAQLDKSGLPSDRFFAERPEGSVSTLKIQRTQQEDSAVYLCASSLGLTGTGGRGVRSEQFFGPGTRLTVL.

The chain uses TRBV15 and TRBJ1-2; D is possibly TRBD1 (5 bases). Trimming removed 0 bases at V and 8 bases at J, with 13 bases between. The CDR3 spans 14 residues. The germline CDR1 and CDR2 sequences are LNHNV and YYDKDF (reference sequence). This CDR3 reads CATSREGQPRGYTF. CDR3 nucleotide sequence: TGTGCCACCAGCAGAGAGGGGCAGCCCCGGGGCTACACCTTC.

CDR3 protein: CASSLEPYSNQPQHF. The CDR3 region has the DNA TGCGCCAGCAGCTTGGAGCCTTATAGCAATCAGCCCCAGCATTTT. V usage is TRBV5-1 and J usage is TRBJ1-5; D remains unclear. Germline CDR1 reads SGHRS; CDR2 reads YFSETQ. V was clipped by 0 bases and J by 0 bases, with 7 bases between them. There are 15 residues in the CDR3. Full variable domain (remainder filled in from reference TRBV5-1 and TRBJ1-5): KAGVTQTPRYLIKTRGQQVTLSCSPISGHRSVSWYQQTPGQGLQFLFEYFSETQRNKGNFPGRFSGRQFSNSRSEMNVSTLELGDSALYLCASSLEPYSNQPQHFGDGTRLSIL.

The chain combines TRBV25-1 with TRBJ2-7, with D possibly TRBD1 on 6 matching bases. Trimming cost V 10 bases and J 7 bases, with 23 bases left between them. The CDR3 extends over 14 amino acids. The V gene's germline CDR1 is MGHDK and CDR2 SYGVNS. CDR3 bases: TGTGCCACCTTATCCGAAACAGGGTCTCGGGAGCAGTACTTC. Encoded protein: CATLSETGSREQYF.

This chain uses TRBV5-1 with TRBJ2-5, with 11 bases aligning to TRBD2. Germline V gene lookup returns CDR1 SGHRS and CDR2 YFSETQ. J was trimmed by 4 bases and V by 4 bases; bases with no gene match: 6. The CDR3 consists of 15 residues. The CDR3 DNA reads TGCGCCAGCAGCCAGGGACTAGCGGCCCCAGAGACCCAGTACTTC. Translation: CASSQGLAAPETQYF.

V usage is TRBV9 and J usage is TRBJ2-3; 7 positions match TRBD1. Germline V gene data show CDR1 as SGDLS and CDR2 as YYNGEE. This CDR3 is built from 15 residues. The J segment lost 4 bases and the V segment lost 4 bases, leaving 9 bases of the junction unmatched. DNA for the CDR3: TGTGCCAGCAGCCCTTCCGGGACAGCGGCAGATACGCAGTATTTT. Its translation: CASSPSGTAADTQYF. The full variable domain, rest sourced from reference TRBV9 and TRBJ2-3, is DSGVTQTPKHLITATGQRVTLRCSPRSGDLSVYWYQQSLDQGLQFLIQYYNGEERAKGNILERFSAQQFPDLHSELNLSSLELGDSALYFCASSPSGTAADTQYFGPGTRLTVL.